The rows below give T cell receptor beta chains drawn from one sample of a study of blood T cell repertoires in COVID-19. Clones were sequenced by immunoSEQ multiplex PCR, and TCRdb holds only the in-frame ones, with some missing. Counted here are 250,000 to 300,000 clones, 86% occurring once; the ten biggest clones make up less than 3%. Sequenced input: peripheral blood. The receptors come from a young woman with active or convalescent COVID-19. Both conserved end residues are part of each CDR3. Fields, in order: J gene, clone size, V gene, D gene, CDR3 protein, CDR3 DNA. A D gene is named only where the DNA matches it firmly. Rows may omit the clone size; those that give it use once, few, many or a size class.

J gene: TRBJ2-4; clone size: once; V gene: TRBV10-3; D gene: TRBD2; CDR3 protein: CAISGTSGGVRNIQYF; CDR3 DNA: TGTGCCATCAGTGGGACTAGCGGGGGGGTGAGAAACATTCAGTACTTC
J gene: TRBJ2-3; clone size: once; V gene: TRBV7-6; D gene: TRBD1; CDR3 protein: CASSSDREIDTQYF; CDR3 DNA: TGTGCCAGCAGCTCGGACAGGGAGATAGATACGCAGTATTTT
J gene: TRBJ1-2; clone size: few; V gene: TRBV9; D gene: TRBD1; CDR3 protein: CASSSGQGWSGYTF; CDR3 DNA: TGTGCCAGCAGCTCGGGACAGGGATGGAGTGGCTACACCTTC
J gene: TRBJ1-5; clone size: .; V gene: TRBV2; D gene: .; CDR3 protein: CASGGLTGFNQPQHF; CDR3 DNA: TGTGCCAGCGGAGGCTTGACAGGATTCAATCAGCCCCAGCATTTT
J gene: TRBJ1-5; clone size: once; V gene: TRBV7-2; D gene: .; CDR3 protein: CASSQGQISNQPQHF; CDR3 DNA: TGTGCCAGCAGTCAAGGACAGATTAGCAATCAGCCCCAGCATTTT
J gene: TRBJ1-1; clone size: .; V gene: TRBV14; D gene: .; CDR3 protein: CASRLAGWNTEAFF; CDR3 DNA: TGTGCCAGCAGACTCGCGGGGTGGAACACTGAAGCTTTCTTT
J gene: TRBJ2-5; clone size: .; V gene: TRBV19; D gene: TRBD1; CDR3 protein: CASSVAGTGGRETQYF; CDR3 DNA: TGTGCCAGTAGTGTTGCCGGGACAGGGGGTAGGGAGACCCAGTACTTC
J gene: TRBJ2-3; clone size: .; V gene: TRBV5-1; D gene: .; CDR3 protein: CASSLDPGRRTDTQYF; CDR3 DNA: TGCGCCAGCAGCTTAGACCCCGGGAGACGCACAGATACGCAGTATTTT
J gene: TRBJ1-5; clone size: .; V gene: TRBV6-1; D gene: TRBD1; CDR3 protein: CASSEAWQGAQPQHF; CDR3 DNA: TGTGCCAGCAGTGAAGCGTGGCAGGGGGCCCAGCCCCAGCATTTT
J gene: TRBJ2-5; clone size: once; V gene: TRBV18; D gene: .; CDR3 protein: CASSPPQGRQETQYF; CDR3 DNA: TGTGCCAGCTCACCTCCACAGGGGAGGCAAGAGACCCAGTACTTC
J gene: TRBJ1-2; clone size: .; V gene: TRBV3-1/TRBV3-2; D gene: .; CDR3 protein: CASSQDFAGARVLSYGYTF; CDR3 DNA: TGTGCCAGCAGCCAAGATTTCGCGGGGGCGAGGGTTTTGTCCTATGGCTACACCTTC
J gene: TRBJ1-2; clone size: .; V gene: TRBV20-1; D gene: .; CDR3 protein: CSVRYRDGYTF; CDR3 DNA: TGCAGTGTTCGATACAGGGACGGCTACACCTTC
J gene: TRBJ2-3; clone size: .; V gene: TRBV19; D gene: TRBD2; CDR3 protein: CASSIEGTSGGGVSYTQYF; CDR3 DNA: TGTGCCAGTAGTATAGAAGGGACTAGCGGGGGCGGCGTCTCGTATACGCAGTATTTT
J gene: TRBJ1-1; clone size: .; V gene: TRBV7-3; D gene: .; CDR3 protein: CASSPPNRHTEAFF; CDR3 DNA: TGTGCCAGCAGCCCGCCGAACAGGCACACTGAAGCTTTCTTT
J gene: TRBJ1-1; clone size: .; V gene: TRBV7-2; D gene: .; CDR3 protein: CASSWRVVFTEAFF; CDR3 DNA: TGTGCCAGCAGCTGGAGGGTCGTGTTCACTGAAGCTTTCTTT
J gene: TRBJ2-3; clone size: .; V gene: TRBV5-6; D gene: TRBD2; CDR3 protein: CASSASTSSRTDTQYF; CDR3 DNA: TGTGCCAGCAGCGCCTCGACTAGCTCCCGCACAGATACGCAGTATTTT
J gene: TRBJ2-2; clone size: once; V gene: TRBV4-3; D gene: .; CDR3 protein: CASSHWGGHTGELFF; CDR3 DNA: TGCGCCAGCAGCCATTGGGGGGGGCACACCGGGGAGCTGTTTTTT
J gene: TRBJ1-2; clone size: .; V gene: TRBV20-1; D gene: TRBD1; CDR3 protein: CSASVGQGVVYGYTF; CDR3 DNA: TGCAGTGCTAGTGTCGGACAGGGGGTGGTTTATGGCTACACCTTC
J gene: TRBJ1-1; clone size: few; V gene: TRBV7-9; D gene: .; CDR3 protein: CASSFLKYLDTFERAFF; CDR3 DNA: TGTGCCAGCAGCTTCCTCAAATACCTAGATACCTTTGAGCGAGCTTTCTTT
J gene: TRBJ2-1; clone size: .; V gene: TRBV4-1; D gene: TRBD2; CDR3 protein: CASSQGPGGQFNEQFF; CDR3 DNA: TGCGCCAGCAGCCAAGGGCCGGGAGGCCAGTTCAATGAGCAGTTCTTC
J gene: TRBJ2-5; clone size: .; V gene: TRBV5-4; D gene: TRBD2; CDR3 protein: CASSLGSGGLPETQYF; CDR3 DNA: TGTGCCAGCAGCTTGGGGAGCGGGGGGCTTCCGGAGACCCAGTACTTC
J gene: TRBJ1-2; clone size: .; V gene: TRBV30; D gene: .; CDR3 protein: CAWSNSDSGLGYTF; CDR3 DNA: TGTGCCTGGAGTAACTCGGACAGTGGGCTTGGCTACACCTTC
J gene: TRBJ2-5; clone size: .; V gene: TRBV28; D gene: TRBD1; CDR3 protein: CASSLTGLETQYF; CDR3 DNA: TGTGCCAGCAGTTTGACAGGGTTAGAGACCCAGTACTTC
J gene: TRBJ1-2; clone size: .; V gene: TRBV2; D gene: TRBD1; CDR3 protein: CASRGTGVNYGYTF; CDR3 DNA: TGTGCCAGCAGGGGGACAGGGGTAAACTATGGCTACACCTTC
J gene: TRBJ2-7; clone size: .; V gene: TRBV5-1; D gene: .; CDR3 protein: CASSPGQSYEQYF; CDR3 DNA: TGCGCCAGCAGCCCCGGACAGAGCTACGAGCAGTACTTC
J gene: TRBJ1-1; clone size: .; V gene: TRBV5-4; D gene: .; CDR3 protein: CASSVSQGSTEAFF; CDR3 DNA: TGTGCCAGCAGCGTTTCACAGGGAAGCACTGAAGCTTTCTTT
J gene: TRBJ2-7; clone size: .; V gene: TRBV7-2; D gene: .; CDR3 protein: CASSLEAARREQYF; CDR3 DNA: TGTGCCAGCAGCCTGGAGGCAGCGCGCCGGGAGCAGTACTTC
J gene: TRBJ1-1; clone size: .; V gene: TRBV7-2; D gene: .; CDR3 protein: CASRYHRDTEAFF; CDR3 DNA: TGTGCCAGCAGGTATCACAGGGACACTGAAGCTTTCTTT
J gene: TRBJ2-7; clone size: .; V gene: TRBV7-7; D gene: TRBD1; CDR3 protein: CASSLDPRDRFYEQYF; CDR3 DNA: TGTGCTAGCAGCTTGGACCCCCGGGACAGGTTTTACGAGCAGTACTTC
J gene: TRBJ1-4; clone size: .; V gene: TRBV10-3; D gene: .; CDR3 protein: CAISDSVTVGKLFF; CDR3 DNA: TGTGCCATCAGTGACAGTGTCACAGTGGGAAAACTGTTTTTT
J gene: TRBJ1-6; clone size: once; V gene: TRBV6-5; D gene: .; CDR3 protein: CASSSRDSPLHF; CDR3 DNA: TGTGCCAGCAGTTCCCGGGACTCTCCCCTCCACTTT
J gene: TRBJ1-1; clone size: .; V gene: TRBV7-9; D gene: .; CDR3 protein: CASSPYPTTVNTEAFF; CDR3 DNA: TGTGCCAGCAGCCCCTACCCCACGACAGTTAACACTGAAGCTTTCTTT
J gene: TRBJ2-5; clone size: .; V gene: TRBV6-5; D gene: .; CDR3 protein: CASAGQETQYF; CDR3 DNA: TGTGCTTCCGCGGGGCAAGAGACCCAGTACTTC
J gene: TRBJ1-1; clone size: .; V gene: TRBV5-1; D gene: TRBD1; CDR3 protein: CASSPRTGGTEAFF; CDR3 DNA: TGCGCCAGCAGCCCGAGGACAGGGGGCACTGAAGCTTTCTTT
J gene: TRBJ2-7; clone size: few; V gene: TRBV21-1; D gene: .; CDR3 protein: CASKSGQDVPRGYEQYF; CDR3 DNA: TGTGCCAGCAAATCAGGACAGGATGTCCCGAGGGGCTACGAGCAGTACTTC